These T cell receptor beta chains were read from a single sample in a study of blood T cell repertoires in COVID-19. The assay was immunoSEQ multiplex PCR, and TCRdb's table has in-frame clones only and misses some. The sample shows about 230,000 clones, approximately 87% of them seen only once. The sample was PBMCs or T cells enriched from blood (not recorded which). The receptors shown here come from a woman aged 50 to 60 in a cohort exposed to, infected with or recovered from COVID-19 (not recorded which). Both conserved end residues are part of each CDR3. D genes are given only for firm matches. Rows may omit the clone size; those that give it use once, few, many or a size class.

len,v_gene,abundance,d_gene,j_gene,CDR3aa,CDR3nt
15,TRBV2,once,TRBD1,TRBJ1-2,CASRGQGAVLSGYTF,TGTGCCAGCAGGGGACAGGGGGCGGTTCTTAGCGGCTACACCTTC
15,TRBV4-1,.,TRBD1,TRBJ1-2,CASSPRQGAPYGYTF,TGCGCCAGCAGCCCGCGACAGGGGGCGCCCTATGGCTACACCTTC
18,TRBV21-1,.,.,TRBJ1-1,CASIRGRGGGSMNTEAFF,TGTGCCAGCATCCGCGGGAGAGGCGGTGGGAGTATGAACACTGAAGCTTTCTTT
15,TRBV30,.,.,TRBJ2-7,CAWRRVRTAAYEQYF,TGTGCCTGGAGAAGGGTTCGGACTGCCGCCTACGAGCAGTACTTC
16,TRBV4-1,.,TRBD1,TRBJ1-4,CASSQVHRGTNEKLFF,TGCGCCAGCAGCCAAGTCCACAGGGGGACTAATGAAAAACTGTTTTTT
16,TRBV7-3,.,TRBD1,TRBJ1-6,CASSRQGQGINSPLHF,TGTGCCAGCAGCCGACAGGGACAGGGTATTAATTCACCCCTCCACTTT
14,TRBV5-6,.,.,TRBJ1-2,CASSLDRRDIGYTF,TGTGCCAGCAGCTTGGATCGGAGGGATATTGGCTACACCTTC
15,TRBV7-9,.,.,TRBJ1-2,CASSSPSVRVYGYTF,TGTGCCAGCAGCTCCCCCTCAGTTCGGGTCTATGGCTACACCTTC
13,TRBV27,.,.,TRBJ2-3,CASRLQGTDTQYF,TGTGCCAGCAGGTTACAGGGCACAGATACGCAGTATTTT
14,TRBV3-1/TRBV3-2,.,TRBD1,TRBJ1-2,CASSQTTGHYGYTF,TGTGCCAGCAGCCAAACGACAGGGCACTATGGCTACACCTTC
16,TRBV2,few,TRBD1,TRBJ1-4,CASSAVRTGRLAKLFF,TGTGCCAGCAGTGCCGTAAGGACAGGGAGGTTGGCAAAACTGTTTTTT
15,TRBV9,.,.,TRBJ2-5,CASSVAASLQETQYF,TGTGCCAGCAGCGTAGCCGCTAGCCTCCAAGAGACCCAGTACTTC
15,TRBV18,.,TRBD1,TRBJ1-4,CASSPRTGGGEKLFF,TGTGCCAGCTCACCGAGGACAGGGGGCGGCGAAAAACTGTTTTTT
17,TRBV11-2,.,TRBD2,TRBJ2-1,CASSLSSGGARFNEQFF,TGTGCCAGCAGCTTAAGTAGCGGGGGGGCCAGGTTCAATGAGCAGTTCTTC
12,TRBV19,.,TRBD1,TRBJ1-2,CASNDRGLGYTF,TGTGCCAGTAACGACAGGGGGCTCGGCTACACCTTC
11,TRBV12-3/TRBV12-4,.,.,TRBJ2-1,CAAGWLDEQFF,TGTGCCGCAGGTTGGCTTGATGAGCAGTTCTTC
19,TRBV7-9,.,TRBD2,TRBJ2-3,CASSLGPRLAGQSTDTQYF,TGTGCCAGCAGCTTAGGACCCCGACTAGCGGGGCAGTCCACAGATACGCAGTATTTT
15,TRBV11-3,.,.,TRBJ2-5,CASSLGVVTGETQYF,TGTGCCAGCAGCTTAGGCGTGGTGACGGGGGAGACCCAGTACTTC
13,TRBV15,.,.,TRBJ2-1,CATSPGARNEQFF,TGTGCCACCAGCCCAGGGGCCCGCAATGAGCAGTTCTTC
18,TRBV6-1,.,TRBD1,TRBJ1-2,CASSEDITGTGVYHGYTF,TGTGCCAGCAGTGAAGATATAACCGGGACAGGGGTGTATCATGGCTACACCTTC
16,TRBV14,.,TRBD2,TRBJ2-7,CASSQAGDSGFYEQYF,TGTGCCAGCAGCCAAGCAGGTGATAGCGGGTTCTACGAGCAGTACTTC
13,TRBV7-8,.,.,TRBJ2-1,CASSLTPNNEQFF,TGTGCCAGCAGCCTGACACCGAACAATGAGCAGTTCTTC
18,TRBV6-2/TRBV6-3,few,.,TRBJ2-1,CASSYSPDPGYMGNEQFF,TGTGCCAGCAGTTACTCCCCGGACCCAGGGTATATGGGTAATGAGCAGTTCTTC
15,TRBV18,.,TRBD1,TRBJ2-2,CASSSTGVNTGELFF,TGTGCCAGCTCATCGACAGGGGTCAACACCGGGGAGCTGTTTTTT
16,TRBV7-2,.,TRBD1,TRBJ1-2,CASSLEMVQGAGGYTF,TGTGCCAGCAGCTTAGAGATGGTACAGGGGGCTGGTGGCTACACCTTC
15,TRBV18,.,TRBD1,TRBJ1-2,CASSPSTGEHYGYTF,TGTGCCAGCTCACCCTCGACAGGGGAACACTATGGCTACACCTTC
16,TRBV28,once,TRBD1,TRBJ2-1,CASSPLGTGGFGEQFF,TGTGCCAGCAGTCCCCTCGGGACAGGGGGCTTCGGTGAGCAGTTCTTC
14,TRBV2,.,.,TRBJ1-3,CASRPQGFGNTIYF,TGTGCCAGCAGGCCACAGGGCTTTGGAAACACCATATATTTT
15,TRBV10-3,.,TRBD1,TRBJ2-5,CATGRPHTGGETQYF,TGTGCCACCGGACGCCCGCACACAGGGGGAGAGACCCAGTACTTC
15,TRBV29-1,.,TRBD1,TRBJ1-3,CSVGGQGDSGNTIYF,TGCAGCGTTGGGGGACAGGGAGACTCTGGAAACACCATATATTTT
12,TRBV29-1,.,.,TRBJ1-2,CSVEAGPYGYTF,TGCAGCGTTGAAGCAGGGCCCTATGGCTACACCTTC
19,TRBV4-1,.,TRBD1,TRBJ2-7,CASSQVRVGGQGINYEQYF,TGCGCCAGCAGCCAAGTGCGGGTTGGCGGACAGGGGATAAACTACGAGCAGTACTTC
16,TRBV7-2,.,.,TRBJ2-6,CASSPTGGAGANVLTF,TGTGCCAGCAGCCCCACAGGGGGGGCTGGGGCCAACGTCCTGACTTTC
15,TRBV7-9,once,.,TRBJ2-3,CASSFVWPAADTQYF,TGTGCCAGCAGCTTTGTGTGGCCGGCGGCAGATACGCAGTATTTT
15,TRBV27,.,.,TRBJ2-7,CASSLSPEGWYEQYF,TGTGCCAGCAGTCTCTCCCCCGAGGGTTGGTACGAGCAGTACTTC
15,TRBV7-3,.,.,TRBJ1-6,CASSLTGLYNSPLHF,TGTGCCAGCAGCTTAACGGGCCTTTATAATTCACCCCTCCACTTT
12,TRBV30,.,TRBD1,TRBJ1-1,CAWSPQGAEAFF,TGTGCCTGGAGTCCACAGGGGGCTGAAGCTTTCTTT
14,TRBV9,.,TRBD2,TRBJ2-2,CASRIAGGAGELFF,TGTGCCAGCAGAATAGCGGGAGGGGCCGGGGAGCTGTTTTTT
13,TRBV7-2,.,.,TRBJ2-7,CASSLDRSYEQYF,TGTGCCAGCAGCTTGGACAGATCCTACGAGCAGTACTTC
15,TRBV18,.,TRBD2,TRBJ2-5,CASSPRTSNQETQYF,TGTGCCAGCTCACCTCGGACTAGTAACCAAGAGACCCAGTACTTC
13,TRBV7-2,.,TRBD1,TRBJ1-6,CASTGQGNSPLHF,TGTGCCAGCACTGGACAGGGTAATTCACCCCTCCACTTT
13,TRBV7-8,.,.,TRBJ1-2,CASSLEGGIRLSF,TGTGCCAGCAGCTTAGAAGGGGGAATCCGACTCTCGTTC
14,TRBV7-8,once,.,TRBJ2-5,CASSYWSPGETQYF,TGTGCCAGCAGCTACTGGTCCCCGGGGGAGACCCAGTACTTC
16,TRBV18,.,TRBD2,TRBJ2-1,CASSPTGLAGGKEQFF,TGTGCCAGCTCACCAACCGGACTAGCGGGGGGGAAGGAGCAGTTCTTC
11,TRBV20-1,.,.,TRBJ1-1,CSASNRYLAFF,TGCAGTGCTAGCAACCGGTATCTGGCTTTCTTT
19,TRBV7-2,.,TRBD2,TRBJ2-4,CASSRALAGGLLAKNIQYF,TGTGCCAGCAGCCGGGCCCTAGCGGGGGGACTTTTAGCCAAAAACATTCAGTACTTC